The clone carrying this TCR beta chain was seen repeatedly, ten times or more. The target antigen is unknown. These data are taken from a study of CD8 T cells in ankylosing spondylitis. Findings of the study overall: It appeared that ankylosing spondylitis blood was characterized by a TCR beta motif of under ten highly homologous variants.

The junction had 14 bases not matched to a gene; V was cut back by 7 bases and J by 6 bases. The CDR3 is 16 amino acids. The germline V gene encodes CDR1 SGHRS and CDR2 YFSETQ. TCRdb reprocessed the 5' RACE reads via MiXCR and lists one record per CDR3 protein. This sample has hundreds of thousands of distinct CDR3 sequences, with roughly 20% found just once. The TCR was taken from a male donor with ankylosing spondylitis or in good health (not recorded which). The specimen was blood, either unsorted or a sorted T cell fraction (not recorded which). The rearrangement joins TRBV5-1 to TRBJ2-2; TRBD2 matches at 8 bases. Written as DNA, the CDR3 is TGCGCCAGCCAGCTAGGACAACTAGCGGTTTCCGGGGAGCTGTTTTTT. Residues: CASQLGQLAVSGELFF.